This T cell receptor (beta chain) was retrieved from a study of shared clonotypes between healthy human individuals. Germline V lookup: CDR1 SGHTS, CDR2 YDEGEE. With 2 bases removed from V and 6 bases from J, the gap between germline ends came to 12 bases. The CDR3 covers 14 residues. Clones were sequenced by immunoSEQ multiplex PCR, and TCRdb holds only the in-frame ones, with some missing. Counted here are 2.3 million or so clones, approximately 95% occurring once; the ten biggest clones make up 0.39%. Turning to this clone: Its target is not known.

The study's findings and limits: Some naive CD4 clonotypes, approximately 4.5%, turned up in common across four donors. What naive subsets generally showed was a larger estimated richness than memory subsets showed.

Sequencing used naive CD4+ T cells from PBMCs. Subset specified: CD45RA+ positively selected. The TCR sequence derives from a man between 18 and 29 years old in good health. Some clones in this sample may be carry-over from other donors' samples. The genes are TRBV5-8 and TRBJ2-1; a possible D gene is TRBD2 (6 bases). The CDR3, as DNA: TGTGCCAGCAGCTTAAGGGGCGGGACCAATGAGCAGTTCTTC. Residues: CASSLRGGTNEQFF. Together with reference TRBV5-8 and TRBJ2-1, the CDR3 gives the full variable domain: EAGVTQSPTHLIKTRGQQATLRCSPISGHTSVYWYQQALGLGLQFLLWYDEGEERNRGNFPPRFSGRQFPNYSSELNVNALELEDSALYLCASSLRGGTNEQFFGPGTRLTVL.